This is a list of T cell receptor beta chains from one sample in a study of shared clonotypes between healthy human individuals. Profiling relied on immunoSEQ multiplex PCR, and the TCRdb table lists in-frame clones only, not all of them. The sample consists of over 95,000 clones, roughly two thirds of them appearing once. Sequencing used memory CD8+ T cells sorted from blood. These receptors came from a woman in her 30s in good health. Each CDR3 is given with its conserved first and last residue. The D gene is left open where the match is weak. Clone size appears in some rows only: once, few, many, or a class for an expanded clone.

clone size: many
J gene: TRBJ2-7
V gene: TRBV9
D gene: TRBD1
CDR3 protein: CASGQGAVGAQYF
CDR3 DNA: TGTGCCAGCGGGCAGGGGGCGGTCGGGGCGCAGTACTTC

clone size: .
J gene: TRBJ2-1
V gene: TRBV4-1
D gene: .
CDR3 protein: CASSQVGLLDEQFF
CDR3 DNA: TGCGCCAGCAGCCAAGTAGGCCTGCTTGATGAGCAGTTCTTC

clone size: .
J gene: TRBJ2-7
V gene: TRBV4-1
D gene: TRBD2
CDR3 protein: CASSQEALAGGPIDIYEQYF
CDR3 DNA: TGCGCCAGCAGCCAAGAAGCCCTAGCGGGGGGGCCAATTGACATCTACGAGCAGTACTTC

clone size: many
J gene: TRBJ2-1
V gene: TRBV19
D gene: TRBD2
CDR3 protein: CASRPLAGVGEQFF
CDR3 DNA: TGTGCCAGTAGGCCACTAGCGGGAGTTGGTGAGCAGTTCTTC

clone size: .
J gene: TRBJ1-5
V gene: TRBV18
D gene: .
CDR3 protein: CASSPGVSNQPQHF
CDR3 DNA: TGTGCCAGCTCACCCGGGGTTAGCAATCAGCCCCAGCATTTT

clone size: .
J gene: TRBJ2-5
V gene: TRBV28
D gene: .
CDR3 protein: CASSFPVRGPETQYF
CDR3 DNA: TGTGCCAGCAGTTTCCCAGTCAGGGGACCAGAGACCCAGTACTTC

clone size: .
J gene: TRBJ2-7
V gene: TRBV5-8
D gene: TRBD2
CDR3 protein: CASSLGATSGKGSEQYF
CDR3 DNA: TGTGCCAGCAGCTTGGGGGCCACTAGCGGGAAAGGCAGCGAGCAGTACTTC

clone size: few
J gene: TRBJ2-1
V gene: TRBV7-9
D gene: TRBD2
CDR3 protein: CASSPRGGSKYNEQFF
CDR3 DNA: TGTGCCAGCAGCCCACGAGGCGGGAGTAAGTACAATGAGCAGTTCTTC

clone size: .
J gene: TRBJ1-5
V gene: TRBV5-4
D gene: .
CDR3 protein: CASRKWGSGQPQHF
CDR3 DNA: TGTGCCAGCAGGAAATGGGGGAGTGGTCAGCCCCAGCATTTT

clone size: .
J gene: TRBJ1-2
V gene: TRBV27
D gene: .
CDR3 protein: CASSWGLPALGYGYTF
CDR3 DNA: TGTGCCAGCAGTTGGGGCCTCCCGGCCCTTGGGTATGGCTACACCTTC

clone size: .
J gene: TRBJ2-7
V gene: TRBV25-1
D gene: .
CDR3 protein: CASSDPSYEQYF
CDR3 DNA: TGTGCCAGCAGTGATCCCTCCTACGAGCAGTACTTC

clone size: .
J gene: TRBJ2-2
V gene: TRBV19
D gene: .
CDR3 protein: CASISLFGELFF
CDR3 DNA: TGTGCCAGTATCTCCCTTTTTGGGGAGCTGTTTTTT

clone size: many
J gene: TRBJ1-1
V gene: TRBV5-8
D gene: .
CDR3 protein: CASSLTSNTEAFF
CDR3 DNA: TGTGCCAGCAGCTTGACGTCGAACACTGAAGCTTTCTTT

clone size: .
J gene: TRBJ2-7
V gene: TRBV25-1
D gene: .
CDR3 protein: CASSERQLEQYF
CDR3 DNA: TGTGCCAGCAGTGAAAGACAGCTGGAGCAGTACTTC

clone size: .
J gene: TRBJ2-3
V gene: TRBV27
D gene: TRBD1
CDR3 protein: CASRQQGAWGTDTQYF
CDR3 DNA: TGTGCCAGCAGGCAACAGGGGGCTTGGGGCACAGATACGCAGTATTTT

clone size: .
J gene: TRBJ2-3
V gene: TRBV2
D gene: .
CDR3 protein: CASVGANTDTQYF
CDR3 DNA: TGTGCCAGCGTCGGCGCGAACACAGATACGCAGTATTTT

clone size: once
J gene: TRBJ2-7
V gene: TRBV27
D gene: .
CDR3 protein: CASSYGFSSYEQYF
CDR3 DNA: TGTGCCAGCAGTTATGGGTTCAGCTCCTACGAGCAGTACTTC

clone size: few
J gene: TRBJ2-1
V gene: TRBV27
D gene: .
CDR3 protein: CASSYVFSLNPDHEQFF
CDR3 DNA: TGTGCCAGCAGCTACGTTTTTTCCCTCAATCCAGACCATGAGCAGTTCTTC

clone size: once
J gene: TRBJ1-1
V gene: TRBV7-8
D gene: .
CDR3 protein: CASSWRQEKTSLNTEAFF
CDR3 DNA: TGTGCCAGCAGCTGGCGACAGGAAAAGACCTCTCTGAACACTGAAGCTTTCTTT

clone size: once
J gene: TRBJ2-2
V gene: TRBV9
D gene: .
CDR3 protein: CASSVGGVGELFF
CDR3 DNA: TGTGCCAGCAGCGTAGGTGGGGTTGGGGAGCTGTTTTTT

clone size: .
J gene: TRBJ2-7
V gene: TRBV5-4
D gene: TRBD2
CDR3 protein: CASSWSLAGGHEQYF
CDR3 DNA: TGTGCCAGCAGCTGGTCCCTAGCGGGAGGTCACGAGCAGTACTTC

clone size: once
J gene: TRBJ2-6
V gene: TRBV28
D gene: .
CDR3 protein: CASSLGQAGANVLTF
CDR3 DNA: TGTGCCAGCAGTTTAGGGCAGGCCGGGGCCAACGTCCTGACTTTC

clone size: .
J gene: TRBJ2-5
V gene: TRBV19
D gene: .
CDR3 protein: CASRAGQAQETQYF
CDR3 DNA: TGTGCCAGCAGAGCGGGACAGGCCCAAGAGACCCAGTACTTC

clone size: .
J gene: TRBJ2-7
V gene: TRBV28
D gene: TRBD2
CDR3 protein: CASSYPGLGPASSYEQYF
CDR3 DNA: TGTGCCAGCAGTTACCCGGGACTAGGACCCGCTAGCTCCTACGAGCAGTACTTC

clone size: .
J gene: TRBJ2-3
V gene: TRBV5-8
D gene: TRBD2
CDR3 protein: CASSYVSGRFTDTQYF
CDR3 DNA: TGTGCCAGCAGCTACGTAAGCGGGAGATTTACAGATACGCAGTATTTT

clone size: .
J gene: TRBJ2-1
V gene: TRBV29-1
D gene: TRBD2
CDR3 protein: CSVEDLGLADYNEQFF
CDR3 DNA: TGCAGCGTTGAAGATTTGGGACTAGCGGACTACAATGAGCAGTTCTTC